One sample yielded the 30 T cell receptor beta chains listed below, sequenced in a study of identical twins. TCRdb independently ran MiXCR on the 5' RACE reads; one entry per CDR3 protein. The repertoire includes about 1.7 million distinct CDR3 sequences, less than 35% of them detected once, and less than 0.35% sits in the top ten. Sequences were obtained from cord blood. Receptors were obtained from a newborn girl in good health.

The J gene is TRBJ2-1, the V gene TRBV12-3 or TRBV12-4, with 11 positions matching TRBD2. The CDR3 runs 18 residues. V lost 7 bases and J lost 0; bases outside the gene matches: 11. CDR3 DNA: TGTGCCAGCACCTTAAGGACTAGCGGGTTTAGCTCCTACAATGAGCAGTTCTTC. Amino acids: CASTLRTSGFSSYNEQFF.

This rearrangement joins TRBV3-1 to TRBJ2-1; D not certain. This CDR3 region has 14 residues. Germline lookup yields CDR1 LGHDT and CDR2 YNNKEL (reference sequence). V gave up 0 bases and J gave up 8 bases, with 11 bases separating them. The chain's CDR3 is CASSQDLGGDEQFF. Here the CDR3 DNA reads TGTGCCAGCAGCCAAGATCTCGGCGGCGATGAGCAGTTCTTC.

V and J are TRBV20-1 and TRBJ1-5, with TRBD1 identical over 9 bases. The CDR3 is 13 amino acids. The germline V gene has CDR1 DFQATT and CDR2 SNEGSKA (reference sequence). The junction had 4 bases not matched to a gene; V was cut back by 5 bases and J by 5 bases. The chain's CDR3 is CSAVQGADQPQHF. The CDR3 DNA reads TGCAGTGCTGTACAGGGGGCTGATCAGCCCCAGCATTTT.

This clonotype was seen just once. This chain uses TRBV12-3 or TRBV12-4 with TRBJ2-5, with D perhaps given as TRBD1 or TRBD2 (6 bases each). The J call may be incorrect, as the DNA end agrees better with TRBJ2-7. This CDR3 has 16 residues. The CDR3 DNA reads TGTGCCAGCAGTCTAAGGGGGGCTAGCGAGTTCTACGAGCAGTACTTC. Its protein product is CASSLRGASEFYEQYF.

A few counts support this clonotype. V usage is TRBV20-1 and J usage is TRBJ2-1, with D maybe TRBD1 (5 bases). Germline CDR1 and CDR2: DFQATT and SNEGSKA (reference sequence). CDR3 length equals 13 residues. Trimming shortened V by 2 bases and J by 10 bases, and 15 bases separated the two germline ends. CDR3 coding DNA: TGCAGTGCTAGATGGGGCGGAGACCTCGAGCAGTTCTTC. Translating gives CSARWGGDLEQFF.

The rearrangement links TRBV7-2 to TRBJ2-3, with TRBD1 matching 8 bases. Germline loops: CDR1 SGHTA, CDR2 FQGNSA. The CDR3 runs to 16 residues. V dropped 3 bases and J dropped 2; count of bases not matched to a gene: 7. For the CDR3, the DNA is TGTGCCAGCAGCTTCGACAGGGGCCCCTTCACAGATACGCAGTATTTT. As protein: CASSFDRGPFTDTQYF.

This clonotype was found once. The chain uses TRBV27 and TRBJ2-2; TRBD2 is a possible D gene (5 bases). The CDR3 has 13 residues. Deletions cut 5 bases from V and 6 bases from J, with 10 bases between. The germline V gene has CDR1 MNHEY and CDR2 SMNVEV (reference sequence). The CDR3 sequence is CASSRAGPGELFF. For the CDR3, the DNA is TGTGCCAGCAGTAGGGCGGGTCCCGGGGAGCTGTTTTTT.

CDR3 DNA: TGCGCCAGCAGCTGGGGACTAGCGGGAGGGCACACCGGGGAGCTGTTTTTT. Its protein is CASSWGLAGGHTGELFF. The V and J genes are TRBV5-1 and TRBJ2-2, with TRBD2 identical over 16 bases. The CDR3 is made up of 17 amino acids. The trim removed 3 bases at V and 3 bases at J, leaving 2 bases unmatched. Germline CDR1 reads SGHRS; CDR2 reads YFSETQ.

This clonotype has just one count. This chain connects TRBV4-2 to TRBJ1-6, with D maybe TRBD1 (5 bases). Trimming took off 4 bases at V and 7 bases at J, with 17 bases between the two ends. Germline CDR1 reads LGHNA; CDR2 reads YNFKEQ. The CDR3 contains 16 residues. The CDR3 sequence: CASSLDERGYNSPLHF. The CDR3 DNA sequence: TGTGCCAGCAGCCTAGATGAGCGGGGGTACAATTCACCCCTCCACTTT.

In this sample, this clonotype turned up once. This rearrangement joins TRBV9 to TRBJ2-1, with 11 positions matching TRBD2. The CDR3 has 17 amino acids. V shed 3 bases and J 7 bases; nucleotides not matched to a gene: 12. The germline CDR1 and CDR2 sequences are SGDLS and YYNGEE. Written as DNA, the CDR3 is TGTGCCAGCAGCGCGAGAGGAGTCGCTAGCGGGGGGAATGAGCAGTTCTTC. As protein: CASSARGVASGGNEQFF.

V gene TRBV20-1 combines with J gene TRBJ1-6; D unresolved. V lost 6 bases, J lost 7 bases, and 19 bases lay in between. This CDR3 comprises 15 residues. From germline, CDR1 is DFQATT and CDR2 SNEGSKA (reference sequence). CDR3 in DNA: TGCAGTGCACACCCGGGTACAAGGCAAAATTCACCCCTCCACTTT. Translating gives CSAHPGTRQNSPLHF.

A few counts support this clonotype. J is TRBJ2-1 and V is TRBV25-1, with TRBD1 as a possible D gene (7 bases). The CDR3 contains 15 residues. Trimming removed 3 bases from V and 4 bases from J, with 13 bases in between. Germline CDR1 and CDR2: MGHDK and SYGVNS. CDR3 nucleotide sequence: TGTGCCAGCAGTGAGGAGACAGGGACTTACAATGAGCAGTTCTTC. Its protein is CASSEETGTYNEQFF.

This clonotype has just a few counts. As DNA, the CDR3 is TGCAGCGTTGTGGACAGGGGAAACACTGAAGCTTTCTTT. It encodes CSVVDRGNTEAFF. The V gene is TRBV29-1, the J gene TRBJ1-1; 9 bases are a match to TRBD1. The ends lost 4 bases at V and 2 bases at J; junction bases unmatched: 2. Looked up from germline, CDR1 is SQVTM and CDR2 is ANQGSEA. This CDR3 contains 13 residues.

This clonotype has a handful of counts. V and J are TRBV20-1 and TRBJ2-1, with TRBD2 matching 12 bases. The CDR3 consists of 16 residues. The V gene end was trimmed by 6 bases and the J gene end by 4 bases; junction bases not matched to a gene: 10. Germline CDR1 reads DFQATT; CDR2 reads SNEGSKA (reference sequence). CDR3 sequence: CSATPSGRADYNEQFF. The DNA for the CDR3 is TGCAGTGCCACGCCTAGCGGGAGGGCGGATTACAATGAGCAGTTCTTC.

There are a few counts of this clonotype. The rearrangement joins TRBV20-1 to TRBJ2-7, with 8 nucleotides matching TRBD1. From germline, CDR1 is DFQATT and CDR2 SNEGSKA (reference sequence). CDR3 length: 15 amino acids. Trimming removed 1 base from V and 3 bases from J; junction bases left unmatched: 8. CDR3 loop: CSARGFRDRHYEQYF. The CDR3 DNA reads as TGCAGTGCTAGAGGTTTCAGGGACAGGCACTACGAGCAGTACTTC.

CDR3: CASSPEQGLGPLDTEAFF. The CDR3 region has the DNA TGTGCCAGCAGCCCCGAACAGGGATTGGGGCCCCTGGACACTGAAGCTTTCTTT. V usage is TRBV7-9 and J usage is TRBJ1-1; D might be TRBD1 (6 bases). The V gene lost 5 bases and the J gene lost 3 bases, with 25 bases spanning the gap. Germline values: CDR1 SEHNR, CDR2 FQNEAQ (reference sequence). This CDR3 is 18 amino acids long.

This chain uses TRBV6-6 with TRBJ2-1; 8 positions agree with TRBD2. V shed 0 bases, J shed 4 bases, and the junction held 2 bases outside the gene matches. Germline loops: CDR1 MNHNY, CDR2 SVGAGI (reference sequence). The CDR3 contains 15 residues. DNA for the CDR3: TGTGCCAGCAGTTACTCTAGCGGGGTATACAATGAGCAGTTCTTC. It codes for CASSYSSGVYNEQFF.

The chain combines TRBV14 with TRBJ2-5, with D tentatively TRBD2 (5 bases). The CDR3 has 17 amino acids. The germline CDR1 and CDR2 sequences are SGHDN and FVKESK. Trimming left V 1 base short and J 11 bases short, with 26 bases between. The CDR3, as DNA: TGTGCCAGCAGCCAAGTCGACGGGGTTAAGCGTGGCGATGAGCAGTACTTC. Translated: CASSQVDGVKRGDEQYF.

The CDR3 loop reads CASSEFTSGPNTGELFF. CDR3 coding DNA: TGTGCCAGCAGTGAATTCACTAGTGGCCCAAACACCGGGGAGCTGTTTTTT. V gene TRBV25-1 combines with J gene TRBJ2-2; possible D gene TRBD2, 5 bases. With 1 base removed from V and 2 bases from J, the gap between germline ends came to 14 bases. This CDR3 comprises 17 residues. The germline CDR1 and CDR2 sequences are MGHDK and SYGVNS.

The CDR3 bases are TGTGCCAGCAGTTTACCAGGGTTCAACGAGCAGTACTTC. Its translation: CASSLPGFNEQYF. The rearrangement joins TRBV12-3 or TRBV12-4 to TRBJ2-7, with a weak D call TRBD1 (5 bases). The germline V and J ends were trimmed by 2 bases and 5 bases, with 10 bases remaining between them. This CDR3 contains 13 residues.

This clonotype was counted only a few times. One end of the junction is discordant with germline, which a read error may explain. The CDR3 is CAASTLGSADTQYF. The CDR3 DNA follows: TGTGCCGCCAGCACCCTAGGCTCCGCAGATACGCAGTATTTT. The chain carries TRBV15 and TRBJ2-3; D is undetermined. CDR1 and CDR2 from the germline V gene are LNHNV and YYDKDF (reference sequence). This CDR3 is built from 14 residues.

In this sample, this clonotype turned up a few times. This sequence joins TRBV4-1 and TRBJ2-1; 9 bases fit TRBD1. V lost 1 base and J lost 3; bases outside the gene matches: 10. Germline CDR1 reads MGHRA; CDR2 reads YSYEKL. There are 18 residues in the CDR3. CDR3 in amino acids: CASSQGGQGIPYYNEQFF. CDR3 in DNA: TGCGCCAGCAGCCAAGGTGGACAGGGGATACCCTACTACAATGAGCAGTTCTTC.

About this clonotype itself: A read error may be the cause here, since a much bigger clone is one base away. The chain employs TRBV4-2 and TRBJ2-1; no clear D gene. The germline V gene has CDR1 LGHNA and CDR2 YNFKEQ. CDR3 length equals 12 residues. The CDR3 region has the DNA TGTGCCAGCAGCCAAGTTACGTATGAGCAGTCCTTC. Protein product: CASSQVTYEQSF.

The rearrangement joins TRBV20-1 to TRBJ1-4; TRBD1 aligns across 7 bases. V gave up 4 bases and J gave up 4 bases; unmatched junction bases: 9. CDR1 is DFQATT and CDR2 is SNEGSKA in the germline V gene (reference sequence). The CDR3 totals 15 residues. In DNA, the CDR3 is TGCAGTGCTACGCGGGCCAGGGGGAATAATGAAAAACTGTTTTTT. It codes for CSATRARGNNEKLFF.

The chain links TRBV20-1 to TRBJ2-7; 7 bases are shared with TRBD1. Germline V gene lookup returns CDR1 DFQATT and CDR2 SNEGSKA (reference sequence). CDR3 length equals 14 residues. After removal of 3 bases from V and 4 bases from J, the junction contained 9 bases not matched to a gene. The DNA for the CDR3 is TGCAGTGCTAGCCACGACAGGGTCTCTTACGAGCAGTACTTC. It translates to CSASHDRVSYEQYF.

Many counts were recorded for this clonotype. CDR3 amino acids: CSASPSRGDTDTQYF. The CDR3 bases are TGCAGTGCTTCTCCCTCGCGGGGAGACACAGATACGCAGTATTTT. J is TRBJ2-3 and V is TRBV20-1; D might be TRBD2 (6 bases). The CDR3 is 15 amino acids. Germline CDR1 is DFQATT and CDR2 is SNEGSKA (reference sequence). Trimming left V 5 bases short and J 2 bases short, with 17 bases between.

The chain couples TRBV12-3 or TRBV12-4 to TRBJ1-6; 10 bases map to TRBD1. The CDR3 sequence is 15 residues long. V lost 7 bases to trimming and J lost 6 bases; unmatched junction nucleotides: 6. CDR3 sequence (DNA): TGTGCCAGCACCCAGACAGGGGGCTTTAATTCACCCCTCCACTTT. The encoded protein is CASTQTGGFNSPLHF.

The chain uses TRBV29-1 and TRBJ2-7; D unclear. Trimming cost V 1 base and J 3 bases, with 25 bases left between them. The V gene's germline CDR1 is SQVTM and CDR2 ANQGSEA. This CDR3 region has 18 residues. The DNA of the CDR3 is TGCAGCGTTGAAGCCCCGCCGACCAATACCCAATTATACTACGAGCAGTACTTC. Translating gives CSVEAPPTNTQLYYEQYF.

About this clonotype itself: At one boundary the junction diverges from the germline segment, which might be a read error. The chain uses TRBV4-2 and TRBJ2-1; 14 bases fit TRBD2. There are 17 residues in the CDR3. Looked up from germline, CDR1 is LGHNA and CDR2 is YNFKEQ. The CDR3 DNA follows: TGTGCCGGCAGCCCGGGACTAGCGGGAGTCCCGTACAATGAGCAGTTCTTC. Amino acid sequence: CAGSPGLAGVPYNEQFF.

Details on this clonotype: A clone one base away is much larger, so this may be a read error. The chain has TRBV7-2 and TRBJ2-1; no firm D call. The germline V gene encodes CDR1 SGHTA and CDR2 FQGNSA. This CDR3 is built from 14 residues. Trimming removed 1 base at V and 10 bases at J, with 14 bases between. CDR3 sequence: CASSLDGFSYEQFF. The CDR3, as DNA: TGTGCCAGCAGCTTAGACGGTTTCTCCTACGAGCAGTTCTTC.